The 18 T cell receptor beta chains given below trace back to one sample, sequenced in a study of T cells in tuberculosis. Time point noted: new active TB diagnosis, blood taken before or within 7 days of starting treatment. Repertoires were generated with immunoSEQ multiplex PCR, while TCRdb's copy carries only in-frame clones and drops some. The table lists fewer than 35,000 clones, approximately 85% of them singletons. Here the sequenced sample was PBMCs, taken at tuberculosis diagnosis. The receptors originated from an adult with tuberculosis.

The chain links TRBV2 to TRBJ2-4, with D possibly being TRBD2 (6 bases). Germline V gene sequence: CDR1 SNHLY, CDR2 FYNNEI. The CDR3 is made up of 14 amino acids. Trimming removed 8 bases at V and 6 bases at J, with 17 bases between. CDR3 residues: CASGDPPEGNIQYF. The CDR3 region has the DNA TGTGCCAGCGGGGACCCGCCGGAGGGAAACATTCAGTACTTC.

This chain uses TRBV27 with TRBJ2-7; TRBD2 might be the D (5 bases). V was shortened by 1 base and J by 1 base, with 8 bases between the two germline ends. This CDR3 spans 14 amino acids. The V gene's germline CDR1 is MNHEY and CDR2 SMNVEV (reference sequence). CDR3 residues: CASSLLGGSYEQYF. The CDR3 DNA reads as TGTGCCAGCAGTTTATTAGGCGGGTCCTACGAGCAGTACTTC.

The chain has TRBV11-2 and TRBJ2-7; 7 bases fit TRBD1. CDR3 length: 13 amino acids. Trimming at V came to 3 bases and at J to 4 bases, leaving 3 bases not matched to a gene. Germline CDR1 SGHAT, CDR2 FQNNGV. The DNA for the CDR3 is TGTGCCAGCAGCTTTGCAGGGGGTTACGAGCAGTACTTC. Translation gives CASSFAGGYEQYF.

The V call is TRBV10-3, the J call TRBJ2-1; 7 bases are a match to TRBD2. Germline V lookup: CDR1 ENHRY, CDR2 SYGVKD. This CDR3 region has 14 residues. Trimming removed 2 bases from V and 8 bases from J; junction bases left unmatched: 6. CDR3 in DNA: TGTGCCATCAGTGAGGGTCTAGCGGAGGATGAGCAGTTCTTC. Amino acid sequence: CAISEGLAEDEQFF.

The CDR3 reads CASTYTGVSKTQYF. As DNA, the CDR3 is TGTGCCAGCACCTATACGGGGGTTTCGAAGACCCAGTACTTC. The genes are TRBV2 and TRBJ2-5; maybe TRBD2 (6 bases). The CDR3 sequence is 14 residues long. V lost 7 bases and J 6 bases, leaving 18 bases between the germline ends. CDR1 and CDR2 (germline): SNHLY, FYNNEI. The variable domain in full, with the rest retrieved from reference TRBV2 and TRBJ2-5, is EPEVTQTPSHQVTQMGQEVILRCVPISNHLYFYWYRQILGQKVEFLVSFYNNEISEKSEIFDDQFSVERPDGSNFTLKIRSTKLEDSAMYFCASTYTGVSKTQYFGPGTRLLVL.

The chain links TRBV7-9 to TRBJ2-3; TRBD2 aligns across 10 bases. V gave up 5 bases and J gave up 0 bases; unmatched junction bases: 5. Germline V lookup: CDR1 SEHNR, CDR2 FQNEAQ (reference sequence). The CDR3 runs to 16 residues. CDR3 protein: CASSPRTSGSTDTQYF. The CDR3 nucleotides are TGTGCCAGCAGCCCCCGGACTAGCGGAAGCACAGATACGCAGTATTTT.

The chain joins TRBV6-4 to TRBJ2-3; TRBD2 matches at 14 bases. Trimming cost V 0 bases and J 4 bases; bases outside gene matches: 6. Germline CDR1 and CDR2: MRHNA and SNTAGT. The CDR3 totals 18 residues. The CDR3 DNA is TGTGCCAGCAGTGACTCAGAGGGACTAGCGGGAGAGTCAGATACGCAGTATTTT. Translated: CASSDSEGLAGESDTQYF.

V gene TRBV6-1 combines with J gene TRBJ1-5; no clear D gene. The V and J ends lost 7 bases and 0 bases respectively, with 10 bases between them. CDR1 is MNHNS, CDR2 SASEGT, per germline. This CDR3 is 14 amino acids long. The CDR3 here is CASILDYSNQPQHF. CDR3 coding DNA: TGTGCCAGCATCCTGGACTATAGCAATCAGCCCCAGCATTTT.

J is TRBJ2-1 and V is TRBV11-2, with 9 bases aligning to TRBD2. Per the germline V gene, CDR1 is SGHAT and CDR2 is FQNNGV. The CDR3 consists of 13 residues. The V gene end was trimmed by 7 bases and the J gene end by 10 bases; junction bases not matched to a gene: 8. Here the CDR3 reads CASTLAGSREQFF. The CDR3 coding sequence is TGTGCCAGCACCCTAGCGGGGTCCCGGGAGCAGTTCTTC. The full variable domain, completed using reference TRBV11-2 and TRBJ2-1, is EAGVAQSPRYKIIEKRQSVAFWCNPISGHATLYWYQQILGQGPKLLIQFQNNGVVDDSQLPKDRFSAERLKGVDSTLKIQPAKLEDSAVYLCASTLAGSREQFFGPGTRLTVL.

The chain carries TRBV10-3 and TRBJ2-3, with TRBD2 identical over 9 bases. From germline, CDR1 is ENHRY and CDR2 SYGVKD. V dropped 5 bases and J dropped 1; count of bases not matched to a gene: 1. The CDR3 runs 14 residues. CDR3: CAISRGGGTDTQYF. The CDR3 nucleotides read TGTGCCATCAGTCGCGGGGGGGGCACAGATACGCAGTATTTT.

The rearrangement uses TRBV27 and TRBJ1-2, with D possibly matching TRBD1 (6 bases). V was shortened by 5 bases and J by 5 bases, with 18 bases between the two germline ends. The CDR3 is made up of 15 amino acids. Germline CDR1 and CDR2: MNHEY and SMNVEV (reference sequence). CDR3 nucleotide sequence: TGTGCCAGCAGTCCCATCGGGGGGCAGAGGTATGGCTACACCTTC. Translated: CASSPIGGQRYGYTF.

Here the CDR3 DNA reads TGTGCCAGTAGTTCACAGGGCTATGGCTACACCTTC. As protein: CASSSQGYGYTF. The chain combines TRBV19 with TRBJ1-2; D is perhaps TRBD1 (6 bases). The V end lost 5 bases, the J end lost 4 bases, and 8 bases lay between the germline ends. The CDR3 is 12 amino acids. Germline CDR1 reads LNHDA; CDR2 reads SQIVND (reference sequence). The variable domain in full, completed from reference TRBV19 and TRBJ1-2, reads DGGITQSPKYLFRKEGQNVTLSCEQNLNHDAMYWYRQDPGQGLRLIYYSQIVNDFQKGDIAEGYSVSREKKESFPLTVTSAQKNPTAFYLCASSSQGYGYTFGSGTRLTVV.

This clone showed up just once. This chain connects TRBV7-3 to TRBJ1-2; the match to TRBD1 covers 9 bases. The germline V gene has CDR1 SGHTA and CDR2 FQGTGA. This CDR3 region has 16 residues. Germline trimming cut 1 base from V and 8 bases from J; bases unmatched to any gene: 11. The CDR3 loop reads CASSLIGQGSRGGYTF. As DNA, the CDR3 is TGTGCCAGCAGCTTAATTGGACAGGGGAGTCGAGGCGGCTACACCTTC.

The gene calls are TRBV2 and TRBJ2-5; D not resolved. Trimming stripped 3 bases from V and 5 bases from J, with 22 bases between. Germline V gene lookup returns CDR1 SNHLY and CDR2 FYNNEI. The CDR3 has 17 amino acids. In nucleotides, the CDR3 is TGTGCCAGCAGTGACCCCGGCATAGACTCGATGTCGGAGACCCAGTACTTC. As protein: CASSDPGIDSMSETQYF.

This chain connects TRBV5-7 to TRBJ1-1; maybe TRBD1 (6 bases). TRBV5-7 qualifies as an ORF whose function is uncertain. Trimming stripped 3 bases from V and 0 bases from J, with 12 bases between. The CDR3 consists of 15 residues. CDR3 residues: CASSWRGGMNTEAFF. For the CDR3, the DNA is TGTGCCAGCAGCTGGAGGGGGGGAATGAACACTGAAGCTTTCTTT.

V gene TRBV4-1 combines with J gene TRBJ2-7; 11 nucleotides match TRBD2. The CDR3 sequence is 16 residues long. V dropped 2 bases and J dropped 2; count of bases not matched to a gene: 5. CDR1 and CDR2 (germline): MGHRA, YSYEKL. The CDR3 loop reads CASSQPLAGAPYEQYF. In DNA form, the CDR3 reads TGCGCCAGCAGCCAACCACTAGCGGGGGCCCCCTACGAGCAGTACTTC.

This chain joins TRBV19 and TRBJ1-5; 11 bases agree with TRBD1. Losses at the gene ends were 9 bases for V and 6 bases for J; bases not matched to a gene: 7. Germline V gene lookup returns CDR1 LNHDA and CDR2 SQIVND (reference sequence). The CDR3 is made up of 14 amino acids. This CDR3 is CASDGQGAGQPQHF. DNA of the CDR3: TGTGCCAGCGATGGACAGGGGGCAGGTCAGCCCCAGCATTTT.

This clone showed up just a few times. V is TRBV21-1 and J is TRBJ1-3; TRBD1 is taken as the D call from the table, unchecked against the DNA. TRBV21-1 is a documented pseudogene. This CDR3 region has 22 residues. The chain's CDR3 is CASSKALHGSPRVRPKGNTIYF. CDR3 bases: TGTGCCAGCAGCAAAGCGCTTCACGGATCCCCCAGGGTTCGTCCAAAGGGAAACACCATATATTTT.